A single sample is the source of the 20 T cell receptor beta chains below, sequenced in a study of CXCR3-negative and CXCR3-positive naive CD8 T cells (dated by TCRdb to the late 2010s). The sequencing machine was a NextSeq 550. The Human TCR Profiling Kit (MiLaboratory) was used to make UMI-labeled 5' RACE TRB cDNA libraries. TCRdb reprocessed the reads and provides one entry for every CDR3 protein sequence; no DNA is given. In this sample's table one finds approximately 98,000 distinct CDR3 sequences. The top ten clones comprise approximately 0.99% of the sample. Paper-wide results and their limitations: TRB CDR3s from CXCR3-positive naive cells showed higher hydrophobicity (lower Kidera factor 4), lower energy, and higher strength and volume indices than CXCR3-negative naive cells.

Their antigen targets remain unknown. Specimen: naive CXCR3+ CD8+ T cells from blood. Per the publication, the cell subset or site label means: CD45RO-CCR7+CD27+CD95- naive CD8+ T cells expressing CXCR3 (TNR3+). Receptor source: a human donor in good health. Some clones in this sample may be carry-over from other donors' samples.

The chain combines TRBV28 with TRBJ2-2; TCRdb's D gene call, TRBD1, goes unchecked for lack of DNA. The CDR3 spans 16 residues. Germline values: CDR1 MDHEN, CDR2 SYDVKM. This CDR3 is CASRPDRGIDTGELFF.

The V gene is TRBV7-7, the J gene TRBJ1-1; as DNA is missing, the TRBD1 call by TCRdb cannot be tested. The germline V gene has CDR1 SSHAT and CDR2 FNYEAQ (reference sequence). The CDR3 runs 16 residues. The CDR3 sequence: CASSFSPGTGNTEAFF.

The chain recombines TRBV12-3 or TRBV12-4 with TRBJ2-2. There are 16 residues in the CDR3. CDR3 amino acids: CASSPIDRANTGELFF.

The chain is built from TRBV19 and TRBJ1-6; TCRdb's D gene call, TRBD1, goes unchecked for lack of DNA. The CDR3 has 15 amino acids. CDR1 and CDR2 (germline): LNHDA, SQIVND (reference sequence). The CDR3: CASSGGQRTTSPLHF. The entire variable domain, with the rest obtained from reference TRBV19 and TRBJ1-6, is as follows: DGGITQSPKYLFRKEGQNVTLSCEQNLNHDAMYWYRQDPGQGLRLIYYSQIVNDFQKGDIAEGYSVSREKKESFPLTVTSAQKNPTAFYLCASSGGQRTTSPLHFGNGTRLTVT.

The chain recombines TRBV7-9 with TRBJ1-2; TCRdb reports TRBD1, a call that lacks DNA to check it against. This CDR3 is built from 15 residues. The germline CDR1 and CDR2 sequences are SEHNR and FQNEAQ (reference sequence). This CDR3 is CASSLGGTGSYGYTF.

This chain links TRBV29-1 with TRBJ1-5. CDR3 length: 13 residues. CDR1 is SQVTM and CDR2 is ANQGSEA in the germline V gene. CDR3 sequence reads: CSVEGQGNQPQHF.

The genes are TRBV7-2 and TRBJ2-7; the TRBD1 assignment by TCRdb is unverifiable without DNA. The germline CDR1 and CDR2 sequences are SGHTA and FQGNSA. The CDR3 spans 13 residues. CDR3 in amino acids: CASSFGINYEQYF.

The CDR3 here is CASSVLEGTASYEQYF. J is TRBJ2-7 and V is TRBV9; the TRBD1 assignment by TCRdb is unverifiable without DNA. The V gene's germline CDR1 is SGDLS and CDR2 YYNGEE. The CDR3 spans 16 residues.

The CDR3 spells CASSSTGLAGSDTQYF. V is TRBV7-8 and J is TRBJ2-3; TCRdb indicates TRBD2, and absent DNA this call remains unverified. Germline assignment: CDR1 SGHVS and CDR2 FQNEAQ. The CDR3 covers 16 residues.

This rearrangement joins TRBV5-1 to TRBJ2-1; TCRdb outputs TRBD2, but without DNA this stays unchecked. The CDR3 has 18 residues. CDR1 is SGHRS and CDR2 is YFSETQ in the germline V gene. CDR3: CASSLEFPPGLYHNEQFF.

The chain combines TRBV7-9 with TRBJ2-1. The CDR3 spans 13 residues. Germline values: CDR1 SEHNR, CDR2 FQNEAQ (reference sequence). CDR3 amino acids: CASSPSSYNEQFF.

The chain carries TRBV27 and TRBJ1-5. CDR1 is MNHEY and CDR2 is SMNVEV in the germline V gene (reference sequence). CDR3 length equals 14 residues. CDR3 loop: CASSLSGFSQPQHF.

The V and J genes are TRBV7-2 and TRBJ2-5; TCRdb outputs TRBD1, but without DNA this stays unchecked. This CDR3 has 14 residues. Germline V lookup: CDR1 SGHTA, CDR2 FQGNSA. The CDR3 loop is CASSLAGTQETQYF.

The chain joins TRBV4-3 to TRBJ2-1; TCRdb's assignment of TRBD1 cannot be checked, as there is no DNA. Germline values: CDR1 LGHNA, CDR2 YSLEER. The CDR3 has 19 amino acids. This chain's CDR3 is CASSPVVGVAAPPYNEQFF.

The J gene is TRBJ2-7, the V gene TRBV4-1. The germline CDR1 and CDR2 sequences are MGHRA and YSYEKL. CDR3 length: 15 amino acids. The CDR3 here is CASSQDWREPYEQYF.

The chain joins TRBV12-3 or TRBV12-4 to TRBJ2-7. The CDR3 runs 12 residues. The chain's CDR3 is CASSTEAYEQYF.

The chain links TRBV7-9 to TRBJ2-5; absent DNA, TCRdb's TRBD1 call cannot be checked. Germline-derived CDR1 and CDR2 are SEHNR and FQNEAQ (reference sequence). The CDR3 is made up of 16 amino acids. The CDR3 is CASSLRSAGVEESQYF.

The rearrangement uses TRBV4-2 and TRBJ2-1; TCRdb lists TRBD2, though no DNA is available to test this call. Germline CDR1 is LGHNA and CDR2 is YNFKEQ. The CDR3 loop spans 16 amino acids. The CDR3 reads CASSQVPARGYNEQFF.

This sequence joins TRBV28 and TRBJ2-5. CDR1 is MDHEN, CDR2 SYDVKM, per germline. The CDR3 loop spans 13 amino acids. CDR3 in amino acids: CASRLEYQETQYF.

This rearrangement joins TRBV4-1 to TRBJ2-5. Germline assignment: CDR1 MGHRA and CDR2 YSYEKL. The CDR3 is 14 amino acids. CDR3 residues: CASSQDSVGETQYF.